These 19 T cell receptor beta chains were all obtained from the same sample, sequenced in a study of blood T cells in healthy people across ages. Next came a second PCR, run for about 7 to 12 cycles, which used a sample-barcoded 5' primer along with a J-beta primer mix. TCRdb re-called the 5' RACE reads through MiXCR, storing one row per CDR3 protein. The profile covers approximately 810,000 distinct CDR3 sequences, with 29% appearing a single time and 15% to 20% taken by the ten largest. What was sequenced was blood. Receptor source: a woman of 80 years or more in good health.

A note on this clonotype: One base away lies a much larger clone, so this may be a sequencing read error. The chain couples TRBV29-1 to TRBJ1-1; D is possibly TRBD1 (5 bases). The CDR3 has 11 residues. V was trimmed by 4 bases and J by 11 bases, leaving 14 bases between them. Per germline, CDR1 SQVTM and CDR2 ANQGSEA. CDR3 sequence reads: CSVVGGGPAFF. The CDR3 bases are TGCAGCGTTGTTGGTGGGGGTCCGGCTTTCTTT.

In this sample, this clonotype turned up many times. This chain connects TRBV27 to TRBJ1-2, with D maybe TRBD1 (6 bases). CDR1 MNHEY and CDR2 SMNVEV come from the germline V gene (reference sequence). V lost 3 bases and J 4 bases, leaving 12 bases between the germline ends. The CDR3 contains 14 residues. CDR3 in DNA: TGTGCCAGCAGTTTCGGGGGCACCATCTATGGCTACACCTTC. Protein: CASSFGGTIYGYTF.

This clonotype was seen repeatedly, ten times or more. The chain joins TRBV12-3 or TRBV12-4 to TRBJ2-1; TRBD2 matches 8 bases. The V and J ends lost 3 bases and 2 bases, in that order; junction bases with no gene match: 3. The CDR3 runs 15 residues. CDR3: CASSFRRGAYNEQFF. CDR3 in DNA: TGTGCCAGCAGTTTTCGGCGGGGGGCCTACAATGAGCAGTTCTTC.

This clonotype was observed at least ten times. J is TRBJ2-1 and V is TRBV7-8; TRBD1 or TRBD2 may be the D gene (5 bases each). This CDR3 is 14 amino acids long. V lost 1 base, J lost 9 bases, and 13 bases lay in between. The germline CDR1 and CDR2 sequences are SGHVS and FQNEAQ. This CDR3 is CASSLEVGAGEQFF. Here the CDR3 DNA reads TGTGCCAGCAGCTTAGAGGTTGGGGCGGGTGAGCAGTTCTTC.

The DNA of the CDR3 is TGCAGTGCTAGAGATCCTTCGGGGCTATCCTACGAGCAGTACTTC. Amino acids: CSARDPSGLSYEQYF. This chain links TRBV20-1 with TRBJ2-7, with D possibly called TRBD1 or TRBD2 (5 bases each). Trimming took off 0 bases at V and 1 base at J, with 13 bases between the two ends. The CDR3 spans 15 residues. The germline gives CDR1 DFQATT, CDR2 SNEGSKA (reference sequence).

This sequence joins TRBV4-2 and TRBJ1-5; D not certain. Germline lookup yields CDR1 LGHNA and CDR2 YNFKEQ. V lost 0 bases and J lost 3, with 12 bases in between. The CDR3 covers 16 residues. In nucleotides, the CDR3 is TGTGCCAGCAGCCAAGAAGGCCGAGGGTACAATCAGCCCCAGCATTTT. As protein: CASSQEGRGYNQPQHF.

A word on this clonotype: It may be a read error: a sequence one base away is much more abundant. This sequence joins TRBV20-1 and TRBJ1-2; TRBD1 matches at 8 bases. The CDR3 length is 14 residues. V lost 1 base, J lost 6 bases, and 7 bases stayed unmatched. Germline V gene data show CDR1 as DFQATT and CDR2 as SNEGSKA (reference sequence). The CDR3 spells CSARGLNRGDGYTF. CDR3 in DNA: TGCAGTGCTAGAGGCCTCAACAGGGGGGATGGCTACACCTTC.

Here the CDR3 DNA reads TGTGCCATCAGTGAGTCGGGGGGGGCTTCCTCTGGGGCCAACGTCCTGACTTTC. Its translation: CAISESGGASSGANVLTF. This chain uses TRBV10-3 with TRBJ2-6, with D possibly being TRBD2 (7 bases). The CDR3 sequence is 18 residues long. V was pared by 0 bases and J by 0 bases, with 12 bases between. CDR1 is ENHRY, CDR2 SYGVKD, per germline.

The chain recombines TRBV12-3 or TRBV12-4 with TRBJ1-5; D perhaps matches TRBD1 (5 bases). CDR3 length: 12 amino acids. Trimming left V 10 bases short and J 4 bases short, with 11 bases between. The CDR3 DNA reads TGTGCCACCCCTAACAGGAATCAGCCCCAGCATTTT. Translating gives CATPNRNQPQHF.

The chain combines TRBV6-2 or TRBV6-3 with TRBJ1-5, with 8 bases aligning to TRBD1. Germline lookup yields CDR1 MNHEY and CDR2 SVGEGT. There are 16 residues in the CDR3. With V trimmed by 4 bases and J by 6 bases, 11 bases remained unmatched. CDR3 DNA: TGTGCCAGCAGTTCATCATCCGGGACAGGTTTTCAGCCCCAGCATTTT. This encodes CASSSSSGTGFQPQHF.

The genes are TRBV12-3 or TRBV12-4 and TRBJ2-7; D is ambiguous. The CDR3 spans 14 residues. V lost 6 bases and J lost 0, with 12 bases in between. CDR3 nucleotides: TGTGCCAGCAGGCCGAGTGGCAACTCCTACGAGCAGTACTTC. Amino acids: CASRPSGNSYEQYF.

The rearrangement joins TRBV30 to TRBJ1-1; 7 nucleotides align to TRBD1. With V trimmed by 6 bases and J by 0 bases, 4 bases remained unmatched. CDR3 length: 13 residues. CDR1 GTSNPN and CDR2 SVGIG come from the germline V gene (reference sequence). CDR3 residues: CACNRGLNTEAFF. CDR3 in DNA: TGTGCCTGTAACAGGGGCTTGAACACTGAAGCTTTCTTT.

About this clonotype: The germline gene is not matched at one end of the junction; a read error may be the cause. V gene TRBV15 combines with J gene TRBJ2-2, with 7 bases aligning to TRBD1. The CDR3 loop spans 18 amino acids. CDR1 and CDR2 (germline): LNHNV, YYDKDF (reference sequence). The CDR3 nucleotides are TGTGCCACCAGCAGCGCCTGGGACAGCACTACGAACACCGGGGAGCGGTTTTTT. Translating gives CATSSAWDSTTNTGERFF.

Concerning this clonotype itself: A read error may explain this, as a much larger clone is one base away. The rearrangement links TRBV5-1 to TRBJ2-1; 8 nucleotides line up with TRBD2. Germline lookup yields CDR1 SGHRS and CDR2 YFSETQ. The CDR3 extends over 13 amino acids. The V segment lost 5 bases and the J segment 4 bases; nucleotides outside the gene matches: 2. This CDR3 reads CASRERGYNEQFF. CDR3 nucleotide sequence: TGCGCCAGCAGGGAGCGGGGGTACAATGAGCAGTTCTTC.

The J gene is TRBJ2-5, the V gene TRBV28, with a weak D call TRBD1 (5 bases). V lost 3 bases, J lost 5 bases, and 16 bases lay in between. This CDR3 is 15 amino acids long. CDR1 is MDHEN and CDR2 is SYDVKM in the germline V gene. CDR3 region: CASSFGQGLTETQYF. The CDR3 bases are TGTGCCAGCAGTTTTGGGCAGGGCTTAACCGAGACCCAGTACTTC.

The chain is built from TRBV20-1 and TRBJ2-5; D is possibly TRBD2 (5 bases). Judging by the DNA end, TRBJ2-7 fits better; the J call may be wrong. The germline V gene has CDR1 DFQATT and CDR2 SNEGSKA (reference sequence). The CDR3 sequence is 15 residues long. As DNA, the CDR3 is TGCAGTGCTTACCCCGAGGAGAGGGAGTGGCACGAGCAGTACTTC. It codes for CSAYPEEREWHEQYF.

In its sample, this clonotype was seen many times. The J gene is TRBJ2-7, the V gene TRBV20-1; TRBD1 matches at 9 bases. J was trimmed by 2 bases and V by 3 bases; bases with no gene match: 14. CDR3 length: 17 residues. CDR1 and CDR2 (germline): DFQATT, SNEGSKA (reference sequence). The CDR3 spells CSARDETGTGRAYEQYF. DNA for the CDR3: TGCAGTGCTAGGGATGAAACCGGGACAGGGAGGGCCTACGAGCAGTACTTC.

In this sample, this clonotype turned up many times. The chain links TRBV2 to TRBJ2-1, with no clear D. The CDR3 runs to 14 residues. The V and J ends lost 3 bases and 4 bases respectively, with 10 bases between them. In germline, CDR1 is SNHLY, CDR2 FYNNEI. CDR3 sequence reads: CASSEAREYNEQFF. The CDR3 DNA reads TGTGCCAGCAGTGAGGCCAGAGAATACAATGAGCAGTTCTTC.

The genes are TRBV20-1 and TRBJ2-7; 8 bases map to TRBD2. CDR1 is DFQATT and CDR2 is SNEGSKA in the germline V gene (reference sequence). V trimming: 0 bases; J trimming: 3 bases; junction bases outside the gene matches: 4. This CDR3 has 14 amino acids. The CDR3 DNA reads TGCAGTGCTAGAGATCTAGCGGGTATCTACGAGCAGTACTTC. Translated, it gives CSARDLAGIYEQYF.